This TCR beta chain emerged from a study of OX40 agonist ivuxolimab in advanced cancers. Broader study findings: The average count of expanded clones was higher among CD8+ T cells than among CD4+.

This CDR3 has 12 residues. Trimming cost V 8 bases and J 1 base, with 6 bases left between them. The germline V gene has CDR1 SNHLY and CDR2 FYNNEI. Sequenced by immunoSEQ multiplex PCR; TCRdb stores in-frame clones only, minus some. This sample has some 38,000 clones, with roughly 87% found just once. A remark on this clone: Its antigen remains unknown.

This clonotype originated in an adult with an advanced solid tumor such as melanoma, head and neck, liver or kidney cancer. The chain carries TRBV2 and TRBJ2-1; D not resolved. The specimen was CD4+ or CD8+ T cells sorted from blood, collected in a trial of the OX40 agonist ivuxolimab. The CDR3 DNA reads TGTGCCAGCGGGCCTTCCTACAATGAGCAGTTCTTC. Encoded protein: CASGPSYNEQFF.